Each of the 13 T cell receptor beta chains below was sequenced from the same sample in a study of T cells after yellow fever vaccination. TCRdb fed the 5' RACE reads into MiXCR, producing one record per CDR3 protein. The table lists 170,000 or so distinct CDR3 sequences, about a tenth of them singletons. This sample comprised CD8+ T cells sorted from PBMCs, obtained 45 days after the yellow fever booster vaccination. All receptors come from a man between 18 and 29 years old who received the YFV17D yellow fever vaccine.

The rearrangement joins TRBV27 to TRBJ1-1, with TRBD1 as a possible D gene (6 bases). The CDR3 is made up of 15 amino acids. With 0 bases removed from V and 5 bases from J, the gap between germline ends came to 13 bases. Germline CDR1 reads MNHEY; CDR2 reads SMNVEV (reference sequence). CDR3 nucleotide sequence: TGTGCCAGCAGTTTATCGGGCGGGGGGCGGACTGAAGCTTTCTTT. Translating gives CASSLSGGGRTEAFF.

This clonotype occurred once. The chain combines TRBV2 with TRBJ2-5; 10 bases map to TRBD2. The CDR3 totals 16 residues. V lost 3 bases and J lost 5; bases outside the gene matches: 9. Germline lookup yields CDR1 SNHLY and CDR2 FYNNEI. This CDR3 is CASSEPLTSGVETQYF. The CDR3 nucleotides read TGTGCCAGCAGTGAGCCCCTAACTAGCGGGGTCGAGACCCAGTACTTC. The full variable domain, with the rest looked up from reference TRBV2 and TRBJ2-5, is EPEVTQTPSHQVTQMGQEVILRCVPISNHLYFYWYRQILGQKVEFLVSFYNNEISEKSEIFDDQFSVERPDGSNFTLKIRSTKLEDSAMYFCASSEPLTSGVETQYFGPGTRLLVL.

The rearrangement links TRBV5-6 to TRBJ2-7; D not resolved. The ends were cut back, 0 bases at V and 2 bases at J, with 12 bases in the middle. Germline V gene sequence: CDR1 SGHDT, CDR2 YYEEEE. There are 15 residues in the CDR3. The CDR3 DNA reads TGTGCCAGCAGCTTGGCTCGTCTCCTCGCCTACGAGCAGTACGTC. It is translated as CASSLARLLAYEQYV.

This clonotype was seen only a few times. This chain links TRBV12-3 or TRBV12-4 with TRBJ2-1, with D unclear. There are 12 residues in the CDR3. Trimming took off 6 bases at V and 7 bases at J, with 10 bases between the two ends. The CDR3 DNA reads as TGTGCCAGCAGACAACGGCGGAATGAGCAGTTCTTC. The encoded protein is CASRQRRNEQFF.

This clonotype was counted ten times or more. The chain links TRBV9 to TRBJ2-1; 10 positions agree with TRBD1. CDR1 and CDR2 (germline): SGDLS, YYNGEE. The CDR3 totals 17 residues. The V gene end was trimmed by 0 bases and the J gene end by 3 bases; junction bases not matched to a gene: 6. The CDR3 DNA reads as TGTGCCAGCAGCGTAGATTGGGGACAGGGGATCTACAATGAGCAGTTCTTC. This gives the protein CASSVDWGQGIYNEQFF.

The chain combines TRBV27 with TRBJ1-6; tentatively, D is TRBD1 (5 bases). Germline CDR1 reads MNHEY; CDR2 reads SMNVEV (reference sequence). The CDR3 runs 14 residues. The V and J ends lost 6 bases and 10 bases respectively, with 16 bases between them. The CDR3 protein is CASSWGTGGSPLHF. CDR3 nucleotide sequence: TGTGCCAGCAGCTGGGGAACAGGAGGCTCACCCCTCCACTTT.

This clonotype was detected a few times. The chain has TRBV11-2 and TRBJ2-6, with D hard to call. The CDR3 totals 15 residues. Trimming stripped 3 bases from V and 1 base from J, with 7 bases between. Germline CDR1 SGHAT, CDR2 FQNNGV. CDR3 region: CASSFIASGANVLTF. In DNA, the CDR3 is TGTGCCAGCAGCTTTATAGCATCTGGGGCCAACGTCCTGACTTTC.

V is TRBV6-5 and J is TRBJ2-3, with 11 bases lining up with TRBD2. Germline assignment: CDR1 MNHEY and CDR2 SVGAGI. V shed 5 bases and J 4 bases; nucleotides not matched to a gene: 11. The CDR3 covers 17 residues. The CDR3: CASSRGLAGAWADTQYF. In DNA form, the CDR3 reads TGTGCCAGCAGTCGCGGACTAGCGGGCGCCTGGGCAGATACGCAGTATTTT.

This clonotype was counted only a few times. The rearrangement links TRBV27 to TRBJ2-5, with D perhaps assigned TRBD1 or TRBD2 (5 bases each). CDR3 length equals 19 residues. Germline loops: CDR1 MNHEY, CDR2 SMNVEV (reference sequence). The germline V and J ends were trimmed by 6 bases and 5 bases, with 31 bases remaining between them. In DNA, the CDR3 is TGTGCCAGCAGCCGAAGTGGGGTACCGGGGCTTAGGGATACGGAGACCCAGTACTTC. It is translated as CASSRSGVPGLRDTETQYF.

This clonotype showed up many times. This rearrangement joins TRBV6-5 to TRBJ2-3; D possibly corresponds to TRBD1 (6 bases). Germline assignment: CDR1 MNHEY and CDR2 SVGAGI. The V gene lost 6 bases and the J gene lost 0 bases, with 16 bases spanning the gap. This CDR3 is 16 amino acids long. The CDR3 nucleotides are TGTGCCAGCAGGCCCGGGACATTTCTAAGCACAGATACGCAGTATTTT. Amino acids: CASRPGTFLSTDTQYF.

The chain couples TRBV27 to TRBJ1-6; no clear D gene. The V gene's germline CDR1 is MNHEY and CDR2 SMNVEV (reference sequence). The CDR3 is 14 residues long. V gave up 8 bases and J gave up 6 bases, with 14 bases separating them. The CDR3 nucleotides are TGTGCCAGCGGACTGTCTCTTTTTAATTCACCCCTCCACTTT. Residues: CASGLSLFNSPLHF.

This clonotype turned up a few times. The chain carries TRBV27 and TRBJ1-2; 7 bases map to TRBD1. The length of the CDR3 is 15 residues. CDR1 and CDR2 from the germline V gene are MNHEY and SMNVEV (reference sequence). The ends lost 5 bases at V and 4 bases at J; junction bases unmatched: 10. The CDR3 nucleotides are TGTGCCAGCAGTCATCGACAGGGTTCGGCCTATGGCTACACCTTC. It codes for CASSHRQGSAYGYTF.

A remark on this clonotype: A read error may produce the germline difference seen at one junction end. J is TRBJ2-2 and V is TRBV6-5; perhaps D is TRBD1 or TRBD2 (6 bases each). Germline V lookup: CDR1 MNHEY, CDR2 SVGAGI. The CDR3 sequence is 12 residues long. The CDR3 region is CVSGRGTGELFF. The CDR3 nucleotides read TGCGTTAGCGGCAGGGGCACCGGGGAGCTGTTTTTT.